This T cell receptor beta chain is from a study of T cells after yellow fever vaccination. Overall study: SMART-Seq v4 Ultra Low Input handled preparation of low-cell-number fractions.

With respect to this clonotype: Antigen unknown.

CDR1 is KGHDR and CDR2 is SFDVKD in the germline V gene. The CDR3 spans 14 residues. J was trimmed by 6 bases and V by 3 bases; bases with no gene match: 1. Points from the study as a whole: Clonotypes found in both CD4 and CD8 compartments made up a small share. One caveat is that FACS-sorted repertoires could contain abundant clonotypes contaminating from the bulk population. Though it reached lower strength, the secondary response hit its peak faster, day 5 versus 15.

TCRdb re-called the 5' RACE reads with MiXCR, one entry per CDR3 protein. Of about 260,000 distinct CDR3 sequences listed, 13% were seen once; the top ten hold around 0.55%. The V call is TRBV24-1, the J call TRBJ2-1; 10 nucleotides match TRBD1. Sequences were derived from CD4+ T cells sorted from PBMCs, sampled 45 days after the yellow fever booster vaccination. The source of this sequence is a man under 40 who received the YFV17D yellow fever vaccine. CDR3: CATSDRTGGNEQFF. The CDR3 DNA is TGTGCCACCAGTGATAGGACAGGGGGCAATGAGCAGTTCTTC.